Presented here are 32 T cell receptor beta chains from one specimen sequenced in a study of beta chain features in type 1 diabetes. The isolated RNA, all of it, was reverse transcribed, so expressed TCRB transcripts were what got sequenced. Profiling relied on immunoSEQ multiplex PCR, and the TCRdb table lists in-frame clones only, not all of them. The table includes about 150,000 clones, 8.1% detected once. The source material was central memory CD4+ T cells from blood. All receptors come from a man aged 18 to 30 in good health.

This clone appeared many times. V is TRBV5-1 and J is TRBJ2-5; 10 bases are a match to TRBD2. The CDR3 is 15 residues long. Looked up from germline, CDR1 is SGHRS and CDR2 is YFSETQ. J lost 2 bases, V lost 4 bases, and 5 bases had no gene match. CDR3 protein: CASSASGRGQETQYF. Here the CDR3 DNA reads TGCGCCAGCAGCGCCAGCGGGAGGGGGCAAGAGACCCAGTACTTC. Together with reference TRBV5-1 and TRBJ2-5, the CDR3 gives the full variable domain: KAGVTQTPRYLIKTRGQQVTLSCSPISGHRSVSWYQQTPGQGLQFLFEYFSETQRNKGNFPGRFSGRQFSNSRSEMNVSTLELGDSALYLCASSASGRGQETQYFGPGTRLLVL.

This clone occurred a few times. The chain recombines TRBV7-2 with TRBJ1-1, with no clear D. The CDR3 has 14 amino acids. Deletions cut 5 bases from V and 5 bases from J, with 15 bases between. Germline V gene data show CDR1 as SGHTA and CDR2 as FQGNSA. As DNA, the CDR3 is TGTGCCAGCAGCCGAACCGGCAGGATGACTGAAGCTTTCTTT. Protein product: CASSRTGRMTEAFF.

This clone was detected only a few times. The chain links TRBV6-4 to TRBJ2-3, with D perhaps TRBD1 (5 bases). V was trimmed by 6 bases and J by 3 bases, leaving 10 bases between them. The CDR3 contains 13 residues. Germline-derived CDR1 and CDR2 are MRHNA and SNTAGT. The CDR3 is CASSAGKTDTQYF. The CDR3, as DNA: TGTGCCAGCAGCGCAGGGAAAACAGATACGCAGTATTTT.

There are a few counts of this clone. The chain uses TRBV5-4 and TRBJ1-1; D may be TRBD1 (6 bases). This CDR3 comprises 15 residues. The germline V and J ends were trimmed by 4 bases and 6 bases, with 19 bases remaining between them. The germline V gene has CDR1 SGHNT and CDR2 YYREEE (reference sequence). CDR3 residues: CASSHQTGKRSEAFF. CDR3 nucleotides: TGTGCCAGCAGCCACCAAACAGGGAAAAGGTCTGAAGCTTTCTTT.

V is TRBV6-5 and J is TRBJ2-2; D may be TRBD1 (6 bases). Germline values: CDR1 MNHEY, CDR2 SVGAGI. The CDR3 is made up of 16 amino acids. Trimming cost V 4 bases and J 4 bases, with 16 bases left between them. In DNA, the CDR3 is TGTGCCAGCAGTTCCACAGGGTATTCGGGCACCGGGGAGCTGTTTTTT. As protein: CASSSTGYSGTGELFF.

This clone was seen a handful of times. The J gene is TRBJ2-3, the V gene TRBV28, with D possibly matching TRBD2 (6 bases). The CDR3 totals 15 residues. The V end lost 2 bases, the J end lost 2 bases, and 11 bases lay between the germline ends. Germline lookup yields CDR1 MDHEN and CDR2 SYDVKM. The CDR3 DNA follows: TGTGCCAGCAGTTTAACCGGGAGTGTCACAGATACGCAGTATTTT. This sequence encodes CASSLTGSVTDTQYF.

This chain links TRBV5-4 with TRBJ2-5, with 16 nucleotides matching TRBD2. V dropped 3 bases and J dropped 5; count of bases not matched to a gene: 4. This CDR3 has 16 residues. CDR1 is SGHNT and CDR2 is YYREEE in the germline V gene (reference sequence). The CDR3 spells CASSSGTSGRAETQYF. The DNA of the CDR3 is TGTGCCAGCAGCTCGGGGACTAGCGGGAGGGCGGAGACCCAGTACTTC.

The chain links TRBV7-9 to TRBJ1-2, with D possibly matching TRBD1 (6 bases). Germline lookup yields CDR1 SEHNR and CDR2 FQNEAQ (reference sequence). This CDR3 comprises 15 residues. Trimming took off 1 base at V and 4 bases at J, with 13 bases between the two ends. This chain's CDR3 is CASSLGRQAVYGYTF. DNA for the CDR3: TGTGCCAGCAGCTTAGGTAGACAGGCAGTCTATGGCTACACCTTC.

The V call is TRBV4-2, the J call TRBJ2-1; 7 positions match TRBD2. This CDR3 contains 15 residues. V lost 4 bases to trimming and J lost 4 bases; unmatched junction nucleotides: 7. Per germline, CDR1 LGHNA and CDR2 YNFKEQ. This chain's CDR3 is CASSPYGGNYNEQFF. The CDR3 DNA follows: TGTGCCAGCAGCCCCTACGGGGGGAATTACAATGAGCAGTTCTTC.

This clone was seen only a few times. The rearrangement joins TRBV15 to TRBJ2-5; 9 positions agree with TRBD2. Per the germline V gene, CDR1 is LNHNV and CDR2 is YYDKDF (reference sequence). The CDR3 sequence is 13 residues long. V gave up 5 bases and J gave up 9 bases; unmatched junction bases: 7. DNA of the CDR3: TGTGCCACCAGCTTAGAGCGGGGGGTGGCCCAGTACTTC. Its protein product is CATSLERGVAQYF.

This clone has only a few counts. Written as DNA, the CDR3 is TGTGCCAGCAGCCCGTATTCAGGGGGTGGGACAGATACGCAGTATTTT. Its protein is CASSPYSGGGTDTQYF. This rearrangement joins TRBV5-4 to TRBJ2-3; 7 bases are a match to TRBD1. Germline lookup yields CDR1 SGHNT and CDR2 YYREEE (reference sequence). This CDR3 is 16 amino acids long. Germline trimming cut 4 bases from V and 3 bases from J; bases unmatched to any gene: 11.

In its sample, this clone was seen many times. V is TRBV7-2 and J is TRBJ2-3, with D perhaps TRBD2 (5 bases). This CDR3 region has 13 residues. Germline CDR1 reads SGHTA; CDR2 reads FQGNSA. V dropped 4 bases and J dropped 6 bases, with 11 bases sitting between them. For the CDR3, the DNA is TGTGCCAGCAGCTACGGGAAGGGTGATACGCAGTATTTT. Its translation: CASSYGKGDTQYF.

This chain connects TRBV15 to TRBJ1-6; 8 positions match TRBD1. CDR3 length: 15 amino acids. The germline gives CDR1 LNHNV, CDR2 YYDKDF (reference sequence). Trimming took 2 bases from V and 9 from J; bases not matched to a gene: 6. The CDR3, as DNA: TGTGCCACCAGCAGATCGACAGGGGAGAGTTCACCCCTCCACTTT. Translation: CATSRSTGESSPLHF. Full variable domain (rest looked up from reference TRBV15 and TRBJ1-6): DAMVIQNPRYQVTQFGKPVTLSCSQTLNHNVMYWYQQKSSQAPKLLFHYYDKDFNNEADTPDNFQSRRPNTSFCFLDIRSPGLGDTAMYLCATSRSTGESSPLHFGNGTRLTVT.

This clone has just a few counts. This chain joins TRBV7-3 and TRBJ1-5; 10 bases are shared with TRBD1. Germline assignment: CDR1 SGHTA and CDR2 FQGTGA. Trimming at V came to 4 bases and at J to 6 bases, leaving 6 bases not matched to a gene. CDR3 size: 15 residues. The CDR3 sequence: CASSSGQGFSQPQHF. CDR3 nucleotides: TGTGCCAGCAGCTCGGGACAGGGGTTCTCTCAGCCCCAGCATTTT.

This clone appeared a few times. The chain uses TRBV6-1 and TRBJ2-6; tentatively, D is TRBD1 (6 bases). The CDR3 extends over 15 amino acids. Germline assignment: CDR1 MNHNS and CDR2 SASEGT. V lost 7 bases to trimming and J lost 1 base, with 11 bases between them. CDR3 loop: CASTDGQSGANVLTF. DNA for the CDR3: TGTGCCAGCACCGATGGACAGTCTGGGGCCAACGTCCTGACTTTC.

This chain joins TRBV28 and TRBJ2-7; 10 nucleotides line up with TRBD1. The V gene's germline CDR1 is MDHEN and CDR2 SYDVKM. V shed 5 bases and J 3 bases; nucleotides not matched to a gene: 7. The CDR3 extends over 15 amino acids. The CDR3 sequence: CASSPTGGVIYEQYF. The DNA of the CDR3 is TGTGCCAGCAGTCCGACAGGGGGCGTTATCTACGAGCAGTACTTC.

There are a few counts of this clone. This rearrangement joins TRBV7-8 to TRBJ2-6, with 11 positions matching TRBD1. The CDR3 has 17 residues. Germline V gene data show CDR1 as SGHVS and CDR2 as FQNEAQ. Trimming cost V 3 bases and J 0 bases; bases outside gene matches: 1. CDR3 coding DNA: TGTGCCAGCAGCTTCGGGACAGGGGGCTCTGGGGCCAACGTCCTGACTTTC. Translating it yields CASSFGTGGSGANVLTF.

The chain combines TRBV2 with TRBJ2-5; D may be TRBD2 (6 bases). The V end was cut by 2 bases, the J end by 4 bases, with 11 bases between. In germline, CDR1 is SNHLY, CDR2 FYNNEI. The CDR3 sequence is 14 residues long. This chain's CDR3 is CASSEFGRVETQYF. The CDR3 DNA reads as TGTGCCAGCAGTGAATTCGGGAGAGTAGAGACCCAGTACTTC.

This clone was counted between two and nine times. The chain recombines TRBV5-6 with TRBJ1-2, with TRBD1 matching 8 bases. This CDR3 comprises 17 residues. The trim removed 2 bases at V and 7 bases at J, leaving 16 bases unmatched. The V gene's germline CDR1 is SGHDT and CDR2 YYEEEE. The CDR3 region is CASSLTGGLVSHLGYTF. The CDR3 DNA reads TGTGCCAGCAGCTTAACAGGGGGGTTAGTGTCACATCTTGGCTACACCTTC.

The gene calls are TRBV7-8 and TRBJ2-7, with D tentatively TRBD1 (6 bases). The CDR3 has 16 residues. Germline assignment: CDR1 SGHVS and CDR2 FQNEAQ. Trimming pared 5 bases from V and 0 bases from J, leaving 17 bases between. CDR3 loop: CASSLSGAGASYEQYF. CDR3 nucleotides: TGTGCCAGCAGCCTGAGTGGCGCAGGGGCCTCCTACGAGCAGTACTTC.

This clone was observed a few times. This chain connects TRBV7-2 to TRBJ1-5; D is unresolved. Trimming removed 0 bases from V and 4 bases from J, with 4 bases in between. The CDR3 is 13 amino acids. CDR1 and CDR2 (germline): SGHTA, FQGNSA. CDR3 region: CASSLAVNQPQHF. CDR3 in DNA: TGTGCCAGCAGCTTAGCCGTAAATCAGCCCCAGCATTTT.

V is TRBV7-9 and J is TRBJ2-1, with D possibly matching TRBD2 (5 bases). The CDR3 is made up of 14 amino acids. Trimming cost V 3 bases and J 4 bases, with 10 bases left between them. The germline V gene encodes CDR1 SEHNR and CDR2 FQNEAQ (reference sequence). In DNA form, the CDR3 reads TGTGCCAGCAGCTTGGCTAGCCAATACAATGAGCAGTTCTTC. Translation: CASSLASQYNEQFF.

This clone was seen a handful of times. Written as DNA, the CDR3 is TGTGCCAGCAGCCCCCCCTGGTGGGCGGGAGGGAGAAATGAGCAGTTCTTC. Protein sequence: CASSPPWWAGGRNEQFF. The V and J genes are TRBV25-1 and TRBJ2-1, with 9 bases fitting TRBD2. This CDR3 has 17 residues. V lost 6 bases and J lost 7; bases outside the gene matches: 16. Germline CDR1 reads MGHDK; CDR2 reads SYGVNS.

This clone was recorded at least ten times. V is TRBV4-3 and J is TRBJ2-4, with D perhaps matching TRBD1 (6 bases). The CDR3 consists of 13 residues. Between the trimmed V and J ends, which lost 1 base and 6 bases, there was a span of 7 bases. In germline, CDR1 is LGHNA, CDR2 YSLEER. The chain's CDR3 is CASSQAQGNIQYF. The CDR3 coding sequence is TGCGCCAGCAGCCAAGCACAGGGAAACATTCAGTACTTC.

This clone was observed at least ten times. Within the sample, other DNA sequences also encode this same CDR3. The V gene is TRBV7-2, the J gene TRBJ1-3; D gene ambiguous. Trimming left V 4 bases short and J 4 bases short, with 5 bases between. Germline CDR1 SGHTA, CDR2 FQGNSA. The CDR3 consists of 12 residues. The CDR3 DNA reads TGTGCCAGCAGCTCACAGGGAAACACCATATATTTT. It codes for CASSSQGNTIYF.

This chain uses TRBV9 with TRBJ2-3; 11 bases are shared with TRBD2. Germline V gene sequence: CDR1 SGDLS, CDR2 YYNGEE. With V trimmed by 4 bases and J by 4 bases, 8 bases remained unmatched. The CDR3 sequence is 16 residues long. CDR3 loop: CASSTSGGRGADTQYF. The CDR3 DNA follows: TGTGCCAGCAGCACTAGCGGGGGTCGTGGGGCAGATACGCAGTATTTT.

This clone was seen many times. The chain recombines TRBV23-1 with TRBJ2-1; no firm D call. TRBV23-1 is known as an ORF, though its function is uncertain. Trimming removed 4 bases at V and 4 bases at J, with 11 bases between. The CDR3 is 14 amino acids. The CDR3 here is CASSRRLGYNEQFF. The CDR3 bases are TGCGCCAGCAGTCGCCGTCTCGGGTACAATGAGCAGTTCTTC.

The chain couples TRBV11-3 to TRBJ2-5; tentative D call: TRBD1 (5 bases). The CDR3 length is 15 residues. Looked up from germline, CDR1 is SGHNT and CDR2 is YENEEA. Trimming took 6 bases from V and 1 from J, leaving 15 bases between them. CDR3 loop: CASSLNTGPQETQYF. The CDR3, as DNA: TGTGCCAGCAGTCTTAACACAGGCCCCCAAGAGACCCAGTACTTC.

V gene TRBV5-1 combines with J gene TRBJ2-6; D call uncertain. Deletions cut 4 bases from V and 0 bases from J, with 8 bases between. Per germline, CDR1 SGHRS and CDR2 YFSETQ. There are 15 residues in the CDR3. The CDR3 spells CASSPENSGANVLTF. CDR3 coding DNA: TGCGCCAGCAGCCCAGAAAACTCTGGGGCCAACGTCCTGACTTTC.

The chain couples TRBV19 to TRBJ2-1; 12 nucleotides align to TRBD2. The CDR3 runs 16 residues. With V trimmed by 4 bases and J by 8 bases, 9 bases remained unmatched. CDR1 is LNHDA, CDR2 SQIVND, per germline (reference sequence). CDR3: CASSTPTSGSTYEQFF. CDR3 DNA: TGTGCCAGTAGTACCCCGACTAGCGGGAGCACATATGAGCAGTTCTTC.

The CDR3 loop reads CASSIYQRNQPQHF. The CDR3 nucleotides are TGTGCCAGTAGTATATATCAGCGGAATCAGCCCCAGCATTTT. The V call is TRBV19, the J call TRBJ1-5; the D is unclear. CDR1 is LNHDA, CDR2 SQIVND, per germline (reference sequence). The CDR3 length is 14 residues. Between the trimmed V and J ends, which lost 2 bases and 4 bases, there was a span of 9 bases.

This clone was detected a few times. In DNA form, the CDR3 reads TGTGCCAGCAGTGTTAACGGGGGGGGAGGGGCGCAGTATTTT. This translates into CASSVNGGGGAQYF. The chain links TRBV6-5 to TRBJ2-3, with 8 bases matching TRBD2. The trim removed 5 bases at V and 10 bases at J, leaving 11 bases unmatched. This CDR3 is 14 amino acids long. Germline-derived CDR1 and CDR2 are MNHEY and SVGAGI.